This T cell receptor beta chain was recovered during a study of blood T cells in healthy people across ages. A second roughly 6 to 12 cycle PCR used barcoded and J-beta primers. Tagging of each cDNA molecule was performed by a template-switch adaptor with 12 random nucleotides. Every individual sample yielded 2.5 million or more paired-end reads (each containing CDR3). TCRdb called the 5' RACE reads again in MiXCR, with one record for every CDR3 protein. Of approximately 900,000 distinct CDR3 sequences in the sample, around 48% were seen once. Per germline, CDR1 MNHNS and CDR2 SASEGT. The CDR3 has 19 amino acids.

The chain joins TRBV6-1 to TRBJ2-5; D may correspond to TRBD1 or TRBD2 (5 bases each). The better agreement between TRBJ2-7 and the DNA end casts doubt on the J call. The sequenced material came from blood. This receptor was identified in a young man in good health. The CDR3 sequence: CASSEAEVGRQIKTYEQYF. The CDR3 coding sequence is TGTGCCAGCAGTGAAGCGGAGGTGGGAAGACAGATCAAGACCTACGAGCAGTACTTC.